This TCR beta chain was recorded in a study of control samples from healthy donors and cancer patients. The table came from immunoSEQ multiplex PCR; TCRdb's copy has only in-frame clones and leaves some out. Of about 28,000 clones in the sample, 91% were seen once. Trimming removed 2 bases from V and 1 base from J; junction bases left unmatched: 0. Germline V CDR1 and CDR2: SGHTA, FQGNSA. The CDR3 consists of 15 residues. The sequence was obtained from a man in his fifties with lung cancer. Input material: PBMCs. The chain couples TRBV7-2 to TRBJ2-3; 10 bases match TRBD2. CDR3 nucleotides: TGTGCCAGCAGCTTAACTAGCGGGGGCACAGATACGCAGTATTTT. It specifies CASSLTSGGTDTQYF.